Included here is one T cell receptor (beta chain) sequence, with context. The sample is drawn from a study of CD8+CD57+ T cells in acquired aplastic anemia. Trimming left V 5 bases short and J 4 bases short, with 5 bases between. The CDR3 has 12 residues. The V gene's germline CDR1 is LNHDA and CDR2 SQIVND (reference sequence). Genomic DNA templated the TCR beta VDJ and CDR3 profiling. TCRdb reprocessed the reads with MiXCR, giving one entry per CDR3 protein. The sample contains 200,000 to 250,000 distinct CDR3 sequences, about half of which appear only once. All patients picked for sequencing had shown, by flow cytometry, an expansion of CD8+CD57+ cells.

The sequencing input was sorted CD4+, CD8+, or CD8+CD57+ T cells (not recorded which) from PBMCs. This TCR was sampled from a human donor with aplastic anemia. The gene calls are TRBV19 and TRBJ2-2; no firm D call. CDR3: CASSHPTGELFF. CDR3 nucleotide sequence: TGTGCCAGTAGTCACCCCACCGGGGAGCTGTTTTTT.